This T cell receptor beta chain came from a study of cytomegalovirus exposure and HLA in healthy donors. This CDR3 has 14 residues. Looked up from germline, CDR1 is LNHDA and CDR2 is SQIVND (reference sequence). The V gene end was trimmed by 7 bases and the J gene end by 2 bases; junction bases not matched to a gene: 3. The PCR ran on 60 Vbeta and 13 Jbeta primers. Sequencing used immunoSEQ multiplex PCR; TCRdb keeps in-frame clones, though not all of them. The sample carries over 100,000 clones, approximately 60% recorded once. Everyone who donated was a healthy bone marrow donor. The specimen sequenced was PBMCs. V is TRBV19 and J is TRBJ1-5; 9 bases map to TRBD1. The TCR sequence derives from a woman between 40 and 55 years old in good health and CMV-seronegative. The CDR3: CASKDRGGNQPQHF. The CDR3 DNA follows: TGTGCCAGTAAGGACAGGGGAGGCAATCAGCCCCAGCATTTT.